This entry lists 8 T cell receptor beta chains sequenced from one sample in a study of blood T cells in healthy people across ages. The authors ran a second PCR of about 6 to 11 cycles using a sample-barcoded 5' primer and a J-beta primer mix. TCRdb independently ran MiXCR on the 5' RACE reads; one entry per CDR3 protein. The sample holds hundreds of thousands of distinct CDR3 sequences, about 30% seen once. Sequences were obtained from blood. The receptors were sampled from a woman aged 80 or over in good health.

This clonotype appeared many times. CDR3 bases: TGCAGCGCTGGGAAGTCAGAGACTGAAGCTTTCTTT. The encoded protein is CSAGKSETEAFF. This chain connects TRBV29-1 to TRBJ1-1, with unresolved D. Trimming pared 7 bases from V and 5 bases from J, leaving 14 bases between. The CDR3 is made up of 12 amino acids. CDR1 is SQVTM, CDR2 ANQGSEA, per germline. The full variable domain, with the rest looked up from reference TRBV29-1 and TRBJ1-1, is SAVISQKPSRDICQRGTSLTIQCQVDSQVTMMFWYRQQPGQSLTLIATANQGSEATYESGFVIDKFPISRPNLTFSTLTVSNMSPEDSSIYLCSAGKSETEAFFGQGTRLTVV.

In this sample, this clonotype turned up a few times. The CDR3 DNA reads TGTGCCATCAGTGCCGAGGACGGGTATAATTCACCCCTCCACTTT. It is translated as CAISAEDGYNSPLHF. The chain combines TRBV10-3 with TRBJ1-6; D not certain. CDR3 size: 15 residues. Trimming removed 4 bases from V and 4 bases from J, with 11 bases in between. Germline assignment: CDR1 ENHRY and CDR2 SYGVKD.

The rearrangement uses TRBV9 and TRBJ2-7; tentatively, D is TRBD2 (6 bases). The CDR3 spans 14 residues. Trimming took off 4 bases at V and 5 bases at J, with 16 bases between the two ends. In germline, CDR1 is SGDLS, CDR2 YYNGEE. DNA of the CDR3: TGTGCCAGCAGCCCCACTAGCCGGTTGGACGAGCAGTACTTC. Translating gives CASSPTSRLDEQYF.

This clonotype was counted at least ten times. V gene TRBV20-1 combines with J gene TRBJ1-1; D not resolved. With 3 bases removed from V and 5 bases from J, the gap between germline ends came to 13 bases. Germline V gene data show CDR1 as DFQATT and CDR2 as SNEGSKA (reference sequence). The CDR3 runs to 13 residues. The chain's CDR3 is CSARLPTGTEAFF. CDR3 nucleotides: TGCAGTGCTAGGCTGCCCACCGGGACTGAAGCTTTCTTT.

The V and J genes are TRBV7-3 and TRBJ2-2; 8 positions match TRBD1. The CDR3 length is 15 residues. Germline lookup yields CDR1 SGHTA and CDR2 FQGTGA. Trimming took 5 bases from V and 4 from J; bases not matched to a gene: 6. The CDR3 sequence is CASSAMTGATGELFF. The DNA of the CDR3 is TGTGCCAGCAGCGCCATGACAGGGGCCACCGGGGAGCTGTTTTTT.

This clonotype has just a few counts. A clone one base away is much larger, so this may be a read error. CDR3 DNA: TGTGCCTGCAGTCCCCAAATCGGACTGGCCTACGAGCAGTACTTC. Protein product: CACSPQIGLAYEQYF. The rearrangement links TRBV27 to TRBJ2-7, with D possibly being TRBD2 (5 bases). Per the germline V gene, CDR1 is MNHEY and CDR2 is SMNVEV (reference sequence). This CDR3 region has 15 residues.

The chain joins TRBV5-4 to TRBJ1-1; weak D call: TRBD1 (6 bases). V gave up 2 bases and J gave up 3 bases, with 17 bases separating them. Per germline, CDR1 SGHNT and CDR2 YYREEE (reference sequence). This CDR3 region has 16 residues. CDR3 DNA sequence: TGTGCCAGCAGCTTTGGAACAGGGACCCGGCACACTGAAGCTTTCTTT. Its translation: CASSFGTGTRHTEAFF.

The chain links TRBV12-3 or TRBV12-4 to TRBJ2-3, with unresolved D. The CDR3 is made up of 15 amino acids. Trimming removed 2 bases at V and 15 bases at J, with 24 bases between. Written as DNA, the CDR3 is TGTGCCAGCAGTTTATTTAGCAGCAGAGCAGATATGGAATATTTT. Protein product: CASSLFSSRADMEYF.